These 2 T cell receptor beta chains share one sample of origin, sequenced in a study of shared clonotypes between healthy human individuals. TCRdb keeps only in-frame clones here, not all; method: immunoSEQ multiplex PCR. The sample has over 2 million clones, about nine tenths seen once. Material for sequencing was naive CD4+ T cells from PBMCs. This sample's subset: CD45RA+ positively selected. The receptors were gathered from a man between 18 and 35 years old in good health. Some clones in this sample may be carry-over from other donors' samples.

A single count supports this clone. The V call is TRBV6-1, the J call TRBJ1-1; the D gene is possibly TRBD1 (5 bases). The V and J ends lost 7 bases and 4 bases respectively, with 13 bases between them. Germline values: CDR1 MNHNS, CDR2 SASEGT. The CDR3 extends over 13 amino acids. The CDR3, as DNA: TGTGCCAGCACCGGCAGGGTAAGCACTGAAGCTTTCTTT. This codes for CASTGRVSTEAFF.

This clone was picked up a small number of times. The V gene is TRBV7-9, the J gene TRBJ1-1; no clear D. The CDR3 totals 13 residues. Germline V gives CDR1 SEHNR, CDR2 FQNEAQ (reference sequence). The germline V and J ends were trimmed by 2 bases and 5 bases, with 9 bases remaining between them. CDR3 in DNA: TGTGCCAGCAGCTTATTACAGACAACTGAAGCTTTCTTT. The encoded protein is CASSLLQTTEAFF.